This T cell receptor beta chain comes out of a study of beta chain features in type 1 diabetes. Looked up from germline, CDR1 is GTSNPN and CDR2 is SVGIG (reference sequence). Trimming stripped 8 bases from V and 6 bases from J, with 17 bases between. CDR3 length: 13 residues. Study-wide results and limits: Within patients, naive, central memory and Treg TCRB repertoires seemed more similar than within healthy donors. Type 1 diabetes patients had moderately but significantly shorter TCRB CDR3s in all four CD4+ subsets.

This clone appeared a few times. Its antigen is still unknown. The study reverse transcribed the entire isolated RNA, so it sequenced expressed TCRB transcripts. The repertoire was sequenced with immunoSEQ multiplex PCR; TCRdb's copy has only in-frame clones and lacks some. The sample has roughly 400,000 clones; over 9% are singletons. The chain joins TRBV30 to TRBJ1-5; no definite D call. Specimen: central memory CD4+ T cells from blood. This sequence was found in a man aged 25-45 years with type 1 diabetes. CDR3 DNA sequence: TGTGCCAGTAGTATCTCGGGATCTCAGCCCCAGCATTTT. It encodes CASSISGSQPQHF. The full variable domain, completed using reference TRBV30 and TRBJ1-5, is SQTIHQWPATLVQPVGSPLSLECTVEGTSNPNLYWYRQAAGRGLQLLFYSVGIGQISSEVPQNLSASRPQDRQFILSSKKLLLSDSGFYLCASSISGSQPQHFGDGTRLSIL.